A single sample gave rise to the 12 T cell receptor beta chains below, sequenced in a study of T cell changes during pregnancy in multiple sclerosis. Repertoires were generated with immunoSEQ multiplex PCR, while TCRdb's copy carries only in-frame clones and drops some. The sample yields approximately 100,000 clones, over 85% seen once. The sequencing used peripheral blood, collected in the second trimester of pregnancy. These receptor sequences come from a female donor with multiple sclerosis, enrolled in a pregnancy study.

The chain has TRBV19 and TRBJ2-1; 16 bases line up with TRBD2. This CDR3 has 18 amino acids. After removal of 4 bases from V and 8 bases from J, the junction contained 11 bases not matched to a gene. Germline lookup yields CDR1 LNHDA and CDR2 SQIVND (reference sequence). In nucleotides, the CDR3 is TGTGCCAGTAGTAGGTTTGGGACTAGCGGGAGGGTGGGTTATGAGCAGTTCTTC. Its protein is CASSRFGTSGRVGYEQFF.

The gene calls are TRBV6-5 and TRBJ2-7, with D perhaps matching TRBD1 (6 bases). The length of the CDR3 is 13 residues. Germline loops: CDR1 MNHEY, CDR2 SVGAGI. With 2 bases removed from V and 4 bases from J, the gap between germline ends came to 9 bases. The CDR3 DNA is TGTGCCAGCAGTTACGGGACAACGTACGAGCAGTACTTC. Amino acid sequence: CASSYGTTYEQYF.

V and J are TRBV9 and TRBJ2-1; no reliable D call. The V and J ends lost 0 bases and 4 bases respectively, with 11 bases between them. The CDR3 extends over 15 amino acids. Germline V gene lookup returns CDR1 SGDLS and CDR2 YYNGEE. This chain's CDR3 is CASSVATSEYNEQFF. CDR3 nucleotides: TGTGCCAGCAGCGTAGCTACGTCTGAATACAATGAGCAGTTCTTC.

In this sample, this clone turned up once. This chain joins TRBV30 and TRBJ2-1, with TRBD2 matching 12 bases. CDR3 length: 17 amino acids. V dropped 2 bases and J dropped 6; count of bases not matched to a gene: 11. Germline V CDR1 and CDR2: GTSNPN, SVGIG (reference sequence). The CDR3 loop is CAWSPRTSGTVRNEQFF. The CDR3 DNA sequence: TGTGCCTGGAGTCCACGGACTAGCGGGACTGTTCGCAATGAGCAGTTCTTC.

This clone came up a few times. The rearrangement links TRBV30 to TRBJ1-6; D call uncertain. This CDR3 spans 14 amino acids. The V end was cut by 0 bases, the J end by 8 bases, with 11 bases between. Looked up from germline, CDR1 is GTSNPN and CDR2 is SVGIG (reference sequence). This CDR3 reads CAWSVRGSDSPLHF. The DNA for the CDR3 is TGTGCCTGGAGTGTACGCGGGTCGGATTCACCCCTCCACTTT.

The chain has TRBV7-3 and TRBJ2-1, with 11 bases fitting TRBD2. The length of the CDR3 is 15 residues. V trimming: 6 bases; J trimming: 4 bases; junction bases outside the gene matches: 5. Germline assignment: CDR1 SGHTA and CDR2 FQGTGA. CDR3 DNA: TGTGCCAGCAGTCAAGGGACTAGCGGATACAATGAGCAGTTCTTC. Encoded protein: CASSQGTSGYNEQFF.

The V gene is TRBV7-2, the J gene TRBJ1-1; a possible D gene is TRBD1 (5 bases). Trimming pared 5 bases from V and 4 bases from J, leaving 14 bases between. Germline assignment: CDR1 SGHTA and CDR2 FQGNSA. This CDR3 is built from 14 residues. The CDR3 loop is CASSLRGTLTEAFF. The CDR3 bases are TGTGCCAGCAGCCTCCGAGGGACTCTCACTGAAGCTTTCTTT.

The CDR3 DNA reads TGTGCCAGCAGCCAAGATACGGCGGGGTACTATGGCTACACCTTC. Translation: CASSQDTAGYYGYTF. The rearrangement uses TRBV4-2 and TRBJ1-2; D not certain. Trimming shortened V by 0 bases and J by 3 bases, and 11 bases separated the two germline ends. This CDR3 comprises 15 residues. The germline V gene has CDR1 LGHNA and CDR2 YNFKEQ.

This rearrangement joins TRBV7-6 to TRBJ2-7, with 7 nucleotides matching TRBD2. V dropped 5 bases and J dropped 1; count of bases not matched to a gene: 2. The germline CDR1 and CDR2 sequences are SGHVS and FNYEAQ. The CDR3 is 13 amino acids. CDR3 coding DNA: TGTGCCAGCAGCCCCGGGGGGTCCTACGAGCAGTACTTC. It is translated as CASSPGGSYEQYF.

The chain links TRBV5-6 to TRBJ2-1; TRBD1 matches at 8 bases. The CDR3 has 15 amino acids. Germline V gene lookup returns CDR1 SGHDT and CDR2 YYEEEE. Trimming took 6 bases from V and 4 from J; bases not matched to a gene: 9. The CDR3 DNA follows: TGTGCCAGCACCCCCCGGGACAGGTATTACAATGAGCAGTTCTTC. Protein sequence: CASTPRDRYYNEQFF.

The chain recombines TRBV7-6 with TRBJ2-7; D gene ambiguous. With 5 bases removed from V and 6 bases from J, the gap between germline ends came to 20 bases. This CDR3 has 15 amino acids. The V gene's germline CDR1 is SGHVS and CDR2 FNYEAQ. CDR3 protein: CASSPTTVKVLEQYF. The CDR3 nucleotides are TGTGCCAGCAGCCCGACCACAGTAAAGGTCCTCGAGCAGTACTTC.

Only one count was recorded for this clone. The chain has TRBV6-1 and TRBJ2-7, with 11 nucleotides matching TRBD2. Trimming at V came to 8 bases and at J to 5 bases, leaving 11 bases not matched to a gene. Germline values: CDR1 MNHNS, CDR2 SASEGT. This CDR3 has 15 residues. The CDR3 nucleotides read TGTGCCAGCTCCCTTACTAGCGGGAGTATCCACGAGCAGTACTTC. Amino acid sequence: CASSLTSGSIHEQYF.